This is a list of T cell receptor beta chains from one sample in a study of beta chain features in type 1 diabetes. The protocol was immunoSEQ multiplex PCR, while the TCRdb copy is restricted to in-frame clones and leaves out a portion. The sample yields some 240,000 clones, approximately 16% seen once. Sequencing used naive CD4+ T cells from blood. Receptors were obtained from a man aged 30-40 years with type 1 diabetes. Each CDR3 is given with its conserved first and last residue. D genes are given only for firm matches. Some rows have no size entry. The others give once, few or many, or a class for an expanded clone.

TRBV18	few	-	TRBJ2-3	TGTGCCAGCTCACCTTTGTCCACAGATACGCAGTATTTT	CASSPLSTDTQYF
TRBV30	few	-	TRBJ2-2	TGTGCCTGGCGGGAACAGGGAACCGGGGAGCTGTTTTTT	CAWREQGTGELFF
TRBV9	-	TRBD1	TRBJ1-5	TGTGCCAGCAGCCTAGGACAGGTCCGTGGACAGCCCCAGCATTTT	CASSLGQVRGQPQHF
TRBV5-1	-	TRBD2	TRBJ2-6	TGCGCCAGCAGCCCGGGAGGGAACTCTGGGGCCAACGTCCTGACTTTC	CASSPGGNSGANVLTF
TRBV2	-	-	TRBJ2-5	TGTGCCAGCAGTCCCAGTCAGCTACAAGAGACCCAGTACTTC	CASSPSQLQETQYF
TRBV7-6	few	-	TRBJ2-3	TGTGCCAGCAGCTTAGATTCAGATACGCAGTATTTT	CASSLDSDTQYF
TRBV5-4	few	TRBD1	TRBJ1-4	TGTGCCAGCAGCTCCCGACAGGGGTTAGATGAAAAACTGTTTTTT	CASSSRQGLDEKLFF
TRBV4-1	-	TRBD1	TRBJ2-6	TGCGCCAGCAGCCAAGGACAGGGCATGCCCTCTGGGGCCAACGTCCTGACTTTC	CASSQGQGMPSGANVLTF
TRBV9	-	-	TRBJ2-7	TGTGCCAGCAGCCAAGACTACCAATCCTACGAGCAGTACTTC	CASSQDYQSYEQYF
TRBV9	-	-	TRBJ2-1	TGTGCCAGCAGTGTCCAGCTAAACAATGAGCAGTTCTTC	CASSVQLNNEQFF
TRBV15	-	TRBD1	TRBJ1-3	TGTGCCACCAGCAGAGATCGGGACAGTAACTCTGGAAACACCATATATTTT	CATSRDRDSNSGNTIYF
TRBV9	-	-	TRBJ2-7	TGTGCCAGCAGCTTAGCCGTTGGCGAGCAGTACTTC	CASSLAVGEQYF
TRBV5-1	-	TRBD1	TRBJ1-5	TGCGCCAGCAGCTTGGGACAGGGAGATCAGCCCCAGCATTTT	CASSLGQGDQPQHF
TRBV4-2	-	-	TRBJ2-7	TGTGCCAGCAGCCAAGATGGCGGGACCGGCTCCTACGAGCAGTACTTC	CASSQDGGTGSYEQYF
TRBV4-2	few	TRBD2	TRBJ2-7	TGTGCCAGCAGCCCCCGGGATAGCGGGACCTACGAGCAGTACTTC	CASSPRDSGTYEQYF
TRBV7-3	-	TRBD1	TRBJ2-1	TGTGCCAGCAGCTTCTCCGGGACAGCCAACAATGAGCAGTTCTTC	CASSFSGTANNEQFF
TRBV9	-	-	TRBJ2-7	TGTGCCAGCAGCCCCGGGTTCTACGAGCAGTACTTC	CASSPGFYEQYF
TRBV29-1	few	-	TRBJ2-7	TGCAGCGTTGAGCCTAGAGCGTCCGAGCAGTACTTC	CSVEPRASEQYF
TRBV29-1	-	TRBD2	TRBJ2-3	TGCAGCGCGCCCGGGACTAGCGGGATAACAGATACGCAGTATTTT	CSAPGTSGITDTQYF
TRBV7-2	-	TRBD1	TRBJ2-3	TGTGCCAGCAGCACTCAGACAGGGCACACAGATACGCAGTATTTT	CASSTQTGHTDTQYF
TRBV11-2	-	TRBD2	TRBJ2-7	TGTGCCAGCAGCTGGGGACTAGCGGAGTCCTACGAGCAGTACTTC	CASSWGLAESYEQYF
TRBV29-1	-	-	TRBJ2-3	TGCAGCGTTGAAGCGACCACAGATACGCAGTATTTT	CSVEATTDTQYF
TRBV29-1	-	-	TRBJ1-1	TGCAGCGTTTGGCGAGGCGAGGACACTGAAGCTTTCTTT	CSVWRGEDTEAFF
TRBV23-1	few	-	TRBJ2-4	TGCGCCAGCAGTCAACCACAGGAGACCAAAAACATTCAGTACTTC	CASSQPQETKNIQYF
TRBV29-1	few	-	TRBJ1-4	TGCAGCGTCGGAGAGGGGGTTGAAAAACTGTTTTTT	CSVGEGVEKLFF
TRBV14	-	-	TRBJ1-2	TGTGCCAGCAGCCAAGATGGGGGGGACAACTATGGCTACACCTTC	CASSQDGGDNYGYTF
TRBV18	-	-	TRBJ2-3	TGTGCCAGCTCACCACAAAGGGCTGATACGCAGTATTTT	CASSPQRADTQYF
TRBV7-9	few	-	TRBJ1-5	TGTGCCAGCAGCCGTGACAGTAGCAATCAGCCCCAGCATTTT	CASSRDSSNQPQHF
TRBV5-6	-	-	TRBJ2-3	TGTGCCAGCAGTGGGCTTAGCACAGATACGCAGTATTTT	CASSGLSTDTQYF
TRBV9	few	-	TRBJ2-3	TGTGCCAGCAGCGTAGCTGACACAGATACGCAGTATTTT	CASSVADTDTQYF
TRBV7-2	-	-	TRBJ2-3	TGTGCCAGCAGCCAAGGGCCTTTGGATACGCAGTATTTT	CASSQGPLDTQYF
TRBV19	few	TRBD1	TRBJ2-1	TGTGCCAGTAGTCTCGGACAGGCGAACTACAATGAGCAGTTCTTC	CASSLGQANYNEQFF
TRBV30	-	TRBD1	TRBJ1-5	TGTGCCTGGAGTGTAACAGGGGATCAGCCCCAGCATTTT	CAWSVTGDQPQHF
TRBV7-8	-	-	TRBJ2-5	TGTGCCAGCAGCCCCCGCCTAGCGGAGACCCAGTACTTC	CASSPRLAETQYF
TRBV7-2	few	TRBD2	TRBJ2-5	TGTGCCAGCAGCCTTGCGGGAGGGGTCCAAGAGACCCAGTACTTC	CASSLAGGVQETQYF
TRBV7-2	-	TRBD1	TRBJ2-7	TGTGCCAGCAGCGTAGGACAGGCCATAACCTACGAGCAGTACTTC	CASSVGQAITYEQYF
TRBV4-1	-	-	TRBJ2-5	TGCGCCAGCAGCCAAGATCCCTCAGGCAGCAGGGAGACCCAGTACTTC	CASSQDPSGSRETQYF
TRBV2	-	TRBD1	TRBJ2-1	TGTGCCAGCAGTAGTCGAGACAGGGTACACAATGAGCAGTTCTTC	CASSSRDRVHNEQFF
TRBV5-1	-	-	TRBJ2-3	TGCGCCAGCAGCCCTAGGACAGCTGATACGCAGTATTTT	CASSPRTADTQYF
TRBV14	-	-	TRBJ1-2	TGTGCCAGCAGCCAGTTACAGGGCCACACCTTC	CASSQLQGHTF
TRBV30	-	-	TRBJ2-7	TGTGCCCTGGCCGGGGGGACATCTTACGAGCAGTACTTC	CALAGGTSYEQYF
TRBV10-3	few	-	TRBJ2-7	TGTGCCATCAGGCGGGGGCTTCTCGCTTCCTACGAGCAGTACTTC	CAIRRGLLASYEQYF